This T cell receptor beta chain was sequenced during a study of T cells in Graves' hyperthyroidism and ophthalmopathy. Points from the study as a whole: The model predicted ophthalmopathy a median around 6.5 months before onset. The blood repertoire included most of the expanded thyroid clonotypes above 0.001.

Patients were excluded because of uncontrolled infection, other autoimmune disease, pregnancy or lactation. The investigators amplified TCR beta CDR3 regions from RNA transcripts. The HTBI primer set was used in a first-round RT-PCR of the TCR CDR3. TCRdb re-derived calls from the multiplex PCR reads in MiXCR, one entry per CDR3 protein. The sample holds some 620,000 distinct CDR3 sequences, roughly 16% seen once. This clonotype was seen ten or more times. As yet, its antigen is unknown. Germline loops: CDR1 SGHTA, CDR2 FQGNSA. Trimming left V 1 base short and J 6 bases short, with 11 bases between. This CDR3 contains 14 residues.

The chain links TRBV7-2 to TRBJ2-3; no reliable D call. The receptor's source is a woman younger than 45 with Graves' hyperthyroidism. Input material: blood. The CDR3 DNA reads TGTGCCAGCAGCTTAGTTTTGGGTGCCGATACGCAGTATTTT. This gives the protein CASSLVLGADTQYF.